This is a list of T cell receptor beta chains from one sample in a study of shared clonotypes between healthy human individuals. Profiling relied on immunoSEQ multiplex PCR, and the TCRdb table lists in-frame clones only, not all of them. The table records about 980,000 clones, about 80% of them present only once. Sequencing was done on a sample of memory CD4+ T cells sorted from blood. Source of these receptors: a man aged 18 to 30 in good health. The CDR3 runs from the conserved cysteine through the conserved F or W. The D gene is left open where the match is weak. Clone size is given for some rows only: seen once, a few or many times, or a class if the clone is expanded.

>TRBJ2-7|TRBD1|-|TRBV27
TGTGCCAGCAGTTTAGGGACAGGGGGTGGTCACTACGAGCAGTACTTC
CASSLGTGGGHYEQYF
>TRBJ2-7|-|once|TRBV7-2
TGTGCCAGCAGCCCCTTATCCGGGAGCTCCTACGAGCAGTACTTC
CASSPLSGSSYEQYF
>TRBJ2-1|TRBD2|-|TRBV7-2
TGTGCCAGCAGCTTACAAACTAGCGGGTACAATGAGCAGTTCTTC
CASSLQTSGYNEQFF
>TRBJ1-2|TRBD1|-|TRBV6-1
TGTGCCAGCAGTGAAGCGCCAGGGGGCTATGGCTACACCTTC
CASSEAPGGYGYTF
>TRBJ2-1|-|few|TRBV28
TGTGCCAGCAGGCCCTCCTACAATGAGCAGTTCTTC
CASRPSYNEQFF
>TRBJ2-3|TRBD2|-|TRBV7-9
TGTGCCAGCAGCTTCCCCCGGGCGGGAGGGACAGATACGCAGTATTTT
CASSFPRAGGTDTQYF
>TRBJ1-5|-|-|TRBV5-1
TGCGCCAGCAGCCCCCGTTGGGGGCCTGATCAGCCCCAGCATTTT
CASSPRWGPDQPQHF
>TRBJ1-2|TRBD1|-|TRBV15
TGTGCCACCAGCAGAGGGGGGACAGGGGATGGCTATGGCTACACCTTC
CATSRGGTGDGYGYTF
>TRBJ2-5|TRBD2|-|TRBV7-6
TGTGCCGCTAAGACTAGCTGGGAGACCCAGTACTTC
CAAKTSWETQYF
>TRBJ1-2|-|-|TRBV21-1
TGTGCCAGCAGTCCGGAGTATCCCGCTAACTATGGCTACACCTTC
CASSPEYPANYGYTF
>TRBJ1-2|-|-|TRBV5-6
TGTGCCAGCAGCTTACAGGGCTCTGGCTACACCTTC
CASSLQGSGYTF
>TRBJ1-1|-|-|TRBV4-1
TGCGCCAGCAGCCAAGTCAACGAGCTGAACACTGAAGCTTTCTTT
CASSQVNELNTEAFF
>TRBJ1-4|-|-|TRBV29-1
TGCAGCGCCGCGGGGACCGCAAATGAAAAACTGTTTTTT
CSAAGTANEKLFF
>TRBJ2-6|-|-|TRBV14
TGTGCCAGCACCCCGATGAGGGCCGCCGTCCTGACTTTC
CASTPMRAAVLTF
>TRBJ2-4|-|-|TRBV4-3
TGCGCCAGCAGCCAAGACCCCACCAGTTCTGGAAACATTCAGTACTTC
CASSQDPTSSGNIQYF
>TRBJ1-4|-|-|TRBV9
TGTGCCAGCAGCCTAAGCCGGGGTAATGAAAAACTGTTTTTT
CASSLSRGNEKLFF